One and the same sample provided the 18 T cell receptor beta chains below, sequenced in a study of T cells expressing NK-cell markers. TCRdb reworked the 5' RACE reads into one entry per CDR3 protein, no DNA. Its listing shows 300,000 to 500,000 distinct CDR3 sequences. What was sequenced was blood T cells: a sorted CD56 or NKG2C T cell subset, CD4+ or CD8+ T cells, or bulk PBMC T cells (not recorded which). These receptors all stem from a woman aged 50 to 60 in good health.

This chain uses TRBV25-1 with TRBJ1-1; checking the TCRdb D call of TRBD1 is not possible without DNA. CDR1 MGHDK and CDR2 SYGVNS come from the germline V gene. This CDR3 has 15 residues. Here the CDR3 reads CASSAPTALATEAFF.

The V call is TRBV6-5, the J call TRBJ2-5; TCRdb proposes TRBD2, but this gene call is untestable without DNA. Per the germline V gene, CDR1 is MNHEY and CDR2 is SVGAGI. CDR3 length: 14 residues. The CDR3 sequence: CASSYPQGGQTQYF.

V gene TRBV10-3 combines with J gene TRBJ1-2. The CDR3 consists of 15 residues. Germline loops: CDR1 ENHRY, CDR2 SYGVKD. The CDR3 is CAISESGGPLGGYTF.

The chain combines TRBV15 with TRBJ2-1; TCRdb's assignment of TRBD2 cannot be checked, as there is no DNA. Germline CDR1 reads LNHNV; CDR2 reads YYDKDF (reference sequence). The CDR3 runs 16 residues. The chain's CDR3 is CATSRVGLAGPNEQFF.

This chain connects TRBV10-1 to TRBJ2-2. Germline values: CDR1 WNHNN, CDR2 SYGVQD (reference sequence). This CDR3 contains 15 residues. The CDR3 protein is CASSESRSNTGELFF.

J is TRBJ2-7 and V is TRBV27; the TCRdb call, TRBD1, lacks DNA for checking. Germline values: CDR1 MNHEY, CDR2 SMNVEV (reference sequence). CDR3 length: 16 residues. CDR3 protein: CASSYLGGGPVYEQYF.

The CDR3 sequence is CASSFYPGLTYNEQFF. The chain employs TRBV5-1 and TRBJ2-1; TCRdb's assignment of TRBD2 cannot be checked, as there is no DNA. CDR3 size: 16 residues. Germline V gene lookup returns CDR1 SGHRS and CDR2 YFSETQ.

This chain uses TRBV10-3 with TRBJ2-5; TCRdb lists TRBD2, though no DNA is available to test this call. Germline V gene sequence: CDR1 ENHRY, CDR2 SYGVKD. The CDR3 covers 15 residues. This CDR3 reads CAIRPTRGGIETQYF.

The chain employs TRBV18 and TRBJ2-5; the D call from TCRdb, TRBD1, cannot be confirmed without DNA. CDR1 is KGHSH, CDR2 LQKENI, per germline. This CDR3 contains 14 residues. CDR3 sequence reads: CASTGQGSRETQYF.

The chain combines TRBV7-9 with TRBJ2-1; without DNA, the TCRdb call of TRBD1 cannot be checked. The length of the CDR3 is 16 residues. Germline CDR1 and CDR2: SEHNR and FQNEAQ (reference sequence). The chain's CDR3 is CASSHLGVGGYNEQFF.

This chain's CDR3 is CASRSPGGLAGRTGELFF. V usage is TRBV12-3 or TRBV12-4 and J usage is TRBJ2-2; checking the TCRdb D call of TRBD2 is not possible without DNA. The CDR3 has 18 residues.

The rearrangement links TRBV24-1 to TRBJ2-5; TCRdb proposes TRBD1, but this gene call is untestable without DNA. Germline assignment: CDR1 KGHDR and CDR2 SFDVKD. This CDR3 region has 13 residues. The CDR3 loop reads CATSDPTGETQYF.

The chain recombines TRBV10-3 with TRBJ2-7; TCRdb proposes TRBD1, but this gene call is untestable without DNA. The CDR3 is 17 amino acids. The germline V gene encodes CDR1 ENHRY and CDR2 SYGVKD. The CDR3: CAISESWGSQRRYEQYF.

V is TRBV6-5 and J is TRBJ2-6; the D gene TCRdb calls, TRBD1, cannot be checked with no DNA. Germline lookup yields CDR1 MNHEY and CDR2 SVGAGI. The CDR3 has 15 amino acids. The CDR3 protein is CASRDTGAGANVLTF.

The CDR3 sequence is CASRQEGGKNEQFF. V gene TRBV5-6 combines with J gene TRBJ2-1; the D gene TCRdb calls, TRBD2, cannot be checked with no DNA. CDR3 length: 14 amino acids. The germline V gene has CDR1 SGHDT and CDR2 YYEEEE.

The chain links TRBV20-1 to TRBJ2-7; TCRdb's D call of TRBD2 is untestable without DNA. The CDR3 consists of 12 residues. CDR1 and CDR2 (germline): DFQATT, SNEGSKA (reference sequence). Here the CDR3 reads CSAPGLANEQYF.

The genes are TRBV7-8 and TRBJ2-1; the D call of TRBD2 rests on TCRdb alone, since no DNA is present to check it. This CDR3 is built from 17 residues. Germline V gene lookup returns CDR1 SGHVS and CDR2 FQNEAQ. This chain's CDR3 is CASSLTFSGKSYNEQFF.

This sequence joins TRBV12-3 or TRBV12-4 and TRBJ1-1. CDR3 length: 14 residues. CDR3 in amino acids: CASRLGGYGTEAFF.